One sample yielded the 11 T cell receptor beta chains listed below, sequenced in a study of T cells in localized non-small cell lung cancer. Produced via immunoSEQ multiplex PCR; TCRdb's table is partial and in-frame only. The sample gives about 1,100 clones, just over 20% of which show up once; around 17% is in the top ten. Specimen: normal lung tissue next to the tumor, collected before any cancer treatment. The receptors shown here come from a female donor aged 60 or older with stage I squamous cell lung carcinoma.

CDR3 in amino acids: CASSSQDNYGYTF. The CDR3, as DNA: TGTGCCAGCAGTTCCCAGGATAACTATGGCTACACCTTC. J is TRBJ1-2 and V is TRBV28; D gene ambiguous. The ends were cut back, 4 bases at V and 1 base at J, with 7 bases in the middle. Germline CDR1 is MDHEN and CDR2 is SYDVKM. This CDR3 region has 13 residues.

DNA for the CDR3: TGCAGCGTTGAAACCAGAGGAGAGGTAGAGACCCAGTACTTC. The encoded protein is CSVETRGEVETQYF. V gene TRBV29-1 combines with J gene TRBJ2-5; D is ambiguous. The ends were cut back, 2 bases at V and 4 bases at J, with 14 bases in the middle. From germline, CDR1 is SQVTM and CDR2 ANQGSEA. This CDR3 region has 14 residues.

The chain couples TRBV28 to TRBJ2-1, with 11 nucleotides matching TRBD2. Germline assignment: CDR1 MDHEN and CDR2 SYDVKM. V shed 5 bases and J 8 bases; nucleotides not matched to a gene: 8. The CDR3 runs 15 residues. CDR3: CASSPRLAGRHEQFF. In DNA form, the CDR3 reads TGTGCCAGCAGTCCCAGACTAGCGGGAAGGCATGAGCAGTTCTTC.

V is TRBV11-3 and J is TRBJ2-5; D is perhaps TRBD1 (6 bases). There are 14 residues in the CDR3. CDR1 is SGHNT, CDR2 YENEEA, per germline. Trimming removed 5 bases from V and 1 base from J, with 11 bases in between. This CDR3 is CASSTRQAQETQYF. DNA for the CDR3: TGTGCCAGCAGCACGCGACAGGCCCAAGAGACCCAGTACTTC.

This clone was observed a few times. This chain joins TRBV28 and TRBJ1-2, with D perhaps TRBD1 (5 bases). V was shortened by 2 bases and J by 6 bases, with 19 bases between the two germline ends. Germline V gene data show CDR1 as MDHEN and CDR2 as SYDVKM. This CDR3 spans 16 amino acids. The CDR3 coding sequence is TGTGCCAGCAGTTTAACTAGCAGGGAGAAAATTAATGGCTACACCTTC. Encoded protein: CASSLTSREKINGYTF.

This clone is large by share. The chain links TRBV28 to TRBJ1-1, with unresolved D. Trimming removed 6 bases from V and 5 bases from J, with 16 bases in between. The CDR3 runs 14 residues. Germline V gene lookup returns CDR1 MDHEN and CDR2 SYDVKM. Written as DNA, the CDR3 is TGTGCCAGCAGCCCAGCGTTAATGGGGACTGAAGCTTTCTTT. Its translation is CASSPALMGTEAFF.

This rearrangement joins TRBV7-6 to TRBJ2-3; 8 bases match TRBD2. Per the germline V gene, CDR1 is SGHVS and CDR2 is FNYEAQ. J lost 5 bases, V lost 2 bases, and 3 bases had no gene match. The CDR3 loop spans 14 amino acids. The CDR3 region is CASSLSGRGDTQYF. CDR3 nucleotide sequence: TGTGCCAGCAGCTTAAGCGGGAGAGGAGATACGCAGTATTTT.

This clone has just one count. The chain couples TRBV19 to TRBJ2-2; D is unclear. Germline CDR1 LNHDA, CDR2 SQIVND (reference sequence). The CDR3 totals 16 residues. The ends were cut back, 7 bases at V and 0 bases at J, with 15 bases in the middle. The CDR3 here is CASNLGGGTNTGELFF. CDR3 coding DNA: TGTGCCAGTAACTTGGGCGGCGGAACGAACACCGGGGAGCTGTTTTTT. Full variable domain (outside the CDR3, taken from reference TRBV19 and TRBJ2-2): DGGITQSPKYLFRKEGQNVTLSCEQNLNHDAMYWYRQDPGQGLRLIYYSQIVNDFQKGDIAEGYSVSREKKESFPLTVTSAQKNPTAFYLCASNLGGGTNTGELFFGEGSRLTVL.

This clone was counted a few times. The CDR3 nucleotides are TGTGCCACCAGCAGAGATACGGGGACCGGGGAGCTGTTTTTT. It specifies CATSRDTGTGELFF. The J gene is TRBJ2-2, the V gene TRBV15; tentatively, D is TRBD2 (5 bases). The ends were cut back, 0 bases at V and 5 bases at J, with 7 bases in the middle. The germline CDR1 and CDR2 sequences are LNHNV and YYDKDF (reference sequence). This CDR3 is 14 amino acids long.

In this sample, this clone is medium-sized. The V and J genes are TRBV11-3 and TRBJ2-3; TRBD1 aligns across 9 bases. Germline CDR1 is SGHNT and CDR2 is YENEEA. The CDR3 has 17 amino acids. With 5 bases clipped from V and 0 bases from J, the junction kept 9 bases outside the gene matches. In nucleotides, the CDR3 is TGTGCCAGCAGCCCGTCCGGGACAGGGACTAGCACAGATACGCAGTATTTT. Its translation is CASSPSGTGTSTDTQYF. The variable domain in full, with the rest retrieved from reference TRBV11-3 and TRBJ2-3, is EAGVVQSPRYKIIEKKQPVAFWCNPISGHNTLYWYLQNLGQGPELLIRYENEEAVDDSQLPKDRFSAERLKGVDSTLKIQPAELGDSAVYLCASSPSGTGTSTDTQYFGPGTRLTVL.

This clone was counted only a few times. V and J are TRBV30 and TRBJ2-1; D possibly corresponds to TRBD1 (6 bases). V was pared by 1 base and J by 1 base, with 8 bases between. Germline V gene sequence: CDR1 GTSNPN, CDR2 SVGIG (reference sequence). This CDR3 contains 14 residues. This CDR3 is CAWSEGESYNEQFF. As DNA, the CDR3 is TGTGCCTGGAGTGAGGGGGAATCCTACAATGAGCAGTTCTTC.